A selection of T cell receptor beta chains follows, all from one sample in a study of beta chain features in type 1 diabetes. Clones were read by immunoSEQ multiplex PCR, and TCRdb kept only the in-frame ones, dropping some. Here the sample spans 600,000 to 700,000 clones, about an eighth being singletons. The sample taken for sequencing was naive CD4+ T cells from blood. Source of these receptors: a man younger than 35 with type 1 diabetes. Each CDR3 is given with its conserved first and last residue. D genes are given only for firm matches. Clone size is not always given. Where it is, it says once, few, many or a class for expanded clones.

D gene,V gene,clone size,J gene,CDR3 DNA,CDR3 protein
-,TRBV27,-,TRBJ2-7,TGTGCCAGCAGTCTCCGAGGACAGTGGTCCTACGAGCAGTACTTC,CASSLRGQWSYEQYF
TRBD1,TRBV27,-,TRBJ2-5,TGTGCCAGCAGTCCCATCGGGGGACAGGGCCGAAAGACCCAGTACTTC,CASSPIGGQGRKTQYF
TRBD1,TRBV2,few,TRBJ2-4,TGTGCCAGCATAAGACAGGGAGCCGCCAAAAACATTCAGTACTTC,CASIRQGAAKNIQYF
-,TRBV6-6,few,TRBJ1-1,TGTGCCAGCACGGAGGGCGCTGAAGCTTTCTTT,CASTEGAEAFF
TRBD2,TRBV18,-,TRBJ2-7,TGTGCCAGCTCACGGGCGGGACTAGGGTCCTACGAGCAGTACTTC,CASSRAGLGSYEQYF
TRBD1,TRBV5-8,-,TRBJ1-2,TGTGCCAGCAGCCCCAACCCGGGACAGGGCTTTGGAGGCTACACCTTC,CASSPNPGQGFGGYTF
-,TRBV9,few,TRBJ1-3,TGTGCCAGCAGCGTACAGGGAGCTGGAAACACCATATATTTT,CASSVQGAGNTIYF
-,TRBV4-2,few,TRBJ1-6,TGTGCCAGCAGCCTCGACCGGCATGCTTCCTATAATTCACCCCTCCACTTT,CASSLDRHASYNSPLHF
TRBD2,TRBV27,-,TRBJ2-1,TGTGCCAGCAGTCCCCGGGTAGCGGGGGGGCCAGTTGAGCAGTTCTTC,CASSPRVAGGPVEQFF
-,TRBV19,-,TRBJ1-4,TGTGCCAGTAGCCTGGGGGATACTAATGAAAAACTGTTTTTT,CASSLGDTNEKLFF
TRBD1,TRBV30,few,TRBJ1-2,TGTGCCTGGGGGAGGGGGCTCTATGGCTACACCTTC,CAWGRGLYGYTF
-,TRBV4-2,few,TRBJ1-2,TGTGCCAGCAGCCAATATACCCTAATGGACGGCTACACCTTC,CASSQYTLMDGYTF
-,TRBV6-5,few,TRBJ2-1,TGTGCCAGCAGTTACTATGTTCAGGGTAATGAGCAGTTCTTC,CASSYYVQGNEQFF
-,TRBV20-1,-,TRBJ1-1,TGCAGTGCCAGAGGGAGCACTGAAGCTTTCTTT,CSARGSTEAFF
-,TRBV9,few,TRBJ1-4,TGTGCCAGCAGCGCAGACAGCCGGAGGGCAACTAATGAAAAACTGTTTTTT,CASSADSRRATNEKLFF
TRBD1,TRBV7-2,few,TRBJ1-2,TGTGCCAGCAGCGTCTCCGGGACAGGGGAGTATGGCTACACCTTC,CASSVSGTGEYGYTF
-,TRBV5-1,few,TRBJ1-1,TGCGCCAGCAGCTCCATGGGGGGAATGAACACTGAAGCTTTCTTT,CASSSMGGMNTEAFF
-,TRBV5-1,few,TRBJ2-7,TGCGCCAGCAGCCCCGGGACGGAGGCCTACGAGCAGTACTTC,CASSPGTEAYEQYF
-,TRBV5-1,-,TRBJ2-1,TGCGCCAGCAGCGTGGGAGCCGCGACCTACAATGAGCAGTTCTTC,CASSVGAATYNEQFF
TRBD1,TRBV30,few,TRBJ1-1,TGTGCCTGGAGCGGACAGGGGGGAACTGAAGCTTTCTTT,CAWSGQGGTEAFF
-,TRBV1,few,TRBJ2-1,TGCACCAGCAGCCAGGGCGGGGGCCTGTACAATGAGCAGTTCTTC,CTSSQGGGLYNEQFF
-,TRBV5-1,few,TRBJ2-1,TGCGCCAGCAGCTTGGATGGCAGGAGCTCCTACAATGAGCAGTTCTTC,CASSLDGRSSYNEQFF
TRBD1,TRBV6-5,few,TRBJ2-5,TGTGCCAGCAGTTATCAGGGACAGGTTCAAGAGACCCAGTACTTC,CASSYQGQVQETQYF
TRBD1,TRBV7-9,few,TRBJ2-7,TGTGCCAGCTCAGGGACAGGGGGATACGAGCAGTACTTC,CASSGTGGYEQYF
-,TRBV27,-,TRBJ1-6,TGTGCCAGCAGTTTAAGAGGGGACCCAAATTCACCCCTCCACTTT,CASSLRGDPNSPLHF
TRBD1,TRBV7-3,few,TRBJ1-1,TGTGCCAGCAGCTTGGGACAGGAGGACACTGAAGCTTTCTTT,CASSLGQEDTEAFF
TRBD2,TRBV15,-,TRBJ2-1,TGTGCCACCAGCAGAGATAGCGGGCGGCAGTTCTTC,CATSRDSGRQFF
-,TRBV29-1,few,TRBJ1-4,TGCAGCGTTAAGAGAGCCGGTTTTGAAAAACTGTTTTTT,CSVKRAGFEKLFF
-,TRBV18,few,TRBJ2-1,TGTGCCAGCTCATCGGTTCGCGGGTCCTACAATGAGCAGTTCTTC,CASSSVRGSYNEQFF
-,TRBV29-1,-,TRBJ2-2,TGCAGCGTTGAATTTGGTTGGAGCGGGGAGCTGTTTTTT,CSVEFGWSGELFF
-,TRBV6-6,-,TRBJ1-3,TGTGCCAGCAGTTACTTTCGCGACGGAAACACCATATATTTT,CASSYFRDGNTIYF
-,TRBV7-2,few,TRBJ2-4,TGTGCCAGCAGCTTTTGGTCGGGGGGCACCAAAAACATTCAGTACTTC,CASSFWSGGTKNIQYF
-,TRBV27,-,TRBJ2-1,TGTGCCAGCAGTTTATTTGGGTGGGGCAGGGGTGGTGAGCAGTTCTTC,CASSLFGWGRGGEQFF
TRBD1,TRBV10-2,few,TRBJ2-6,TGCGCCAGCAGTAAGGACAGGGGTTCCGGGGCCAACGTCCTGACTTTC,CASSKDRGSGANVLTF
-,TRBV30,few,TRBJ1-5,TGTGCCTGGAGTTCCAGGGGCAATCAGCCCCAGCATTTT,CAWSSRGNQPQHF
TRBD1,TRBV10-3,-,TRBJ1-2,TGTGCCATCAGCTTCGGACAGGGCGACTATGGCTACACCTTC,CAISFGQGDYGYTF
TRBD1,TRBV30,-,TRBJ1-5,TGTGCCTCGGCGGGGACAGGGGATCAGCCCCAGCATTTT,CASAGTGDQPQHF
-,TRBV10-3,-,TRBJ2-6,TGTGCCATCAGTGGCCTTGCCTCTGGGGCCAACGTCCTGACTTTC,CAISGLASGANVLTF
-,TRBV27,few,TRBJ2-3,TGTGCCAGCAGTTTACGGATCACAGATACGCAGTATTTT,CASSLRITDTQYF
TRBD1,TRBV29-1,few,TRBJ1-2,TGCAGCGTTGAGAGCGGGACAGCGGTCCACACCTTC,CSVESGTAVHTF
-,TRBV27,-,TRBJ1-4,TGTGCCAGCAGAACAGGGTTTGGAGAAAAACTGTTTTTT,CASRTGFGEKLFF
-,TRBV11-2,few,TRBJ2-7,TGTGCCAGCAGCTTACAGGCCTCGGGGCAGTACTTC,CASSLQASGQYF
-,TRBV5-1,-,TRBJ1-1,TGCGCCAGCAATCCGGGGCCGAACACTGAAGCTTTCTTT,CASNPGPNTEAFF
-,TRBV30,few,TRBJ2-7,TGTGCCTGGAAGGGATTTCCGCTCGGACCCTACTACGAGCAGTACTTC,CAWKGFPLGPYYEQYF
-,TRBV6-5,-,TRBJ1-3,TGTGCCAGCAGTTACTCCACAGCTCCCTCTGGAAACACCATATATTTT,CASSYSTAPSGNTIYF
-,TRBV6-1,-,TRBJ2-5,TGTGCCAGCAGTGAACAGATGGAAGAGACCCAGTACTTC,CASSEQMEETQYF
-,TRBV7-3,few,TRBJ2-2,TGTGCCAGCAGCTCAGCGACAGCGAACACCGGGGAGCTGTTTTTT,CASSSATANTGELFF